The clone carrying this TCR beta chain was seen repeatedly, ten times or more. The antigen is unknown. TCRdb redid the calling of the reads with MiXCR, one entry per CDR3 protein. The data hold around 800,000 distinct CDR3 sequences, with approximately 30% observed a single time. The data stem from a study of T cell repertoires in cytomegalovirus infection. Study findings and constraints: CMV-specific HLA-C-restricted TCR beta clonotypes dominated the ex vivo response.

The sequence was obtained from a human donor in good health (CMV status not recorded). Some clones in this sample may be carry-over from other donors' samples. Sequenced here: cultured CD8+ T cells from PBMCs, sampled from culture after CMV antigen stimulation.

The chain's CDR3 is CASSNDRGLYTGELFF. DNA of the CDR3: TGTGCCAGCAGCAATGACAGGGGGCTATACACCGGGGAGCTGTTTTTT. The V call is TRBV7-6, the J call TRBJ2-2; TRBD1 matches at 10 bases. The CDR3 length is 16 residues. J was trimmed by 3 bases and V by 5 bases; bases with no gene match: 6. In germline, CDR1 is SGHVS, CDR2 FNYEAQ.